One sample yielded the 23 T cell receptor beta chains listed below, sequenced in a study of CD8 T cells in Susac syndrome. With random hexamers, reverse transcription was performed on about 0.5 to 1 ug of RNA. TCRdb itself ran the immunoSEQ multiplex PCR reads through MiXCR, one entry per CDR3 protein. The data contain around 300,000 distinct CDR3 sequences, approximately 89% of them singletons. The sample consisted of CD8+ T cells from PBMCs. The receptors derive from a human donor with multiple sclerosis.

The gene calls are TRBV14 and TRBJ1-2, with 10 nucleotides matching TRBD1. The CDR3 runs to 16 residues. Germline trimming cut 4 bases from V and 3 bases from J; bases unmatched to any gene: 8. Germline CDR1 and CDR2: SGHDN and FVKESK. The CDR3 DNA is TGTGCCAGCAGCCCGTGGGGGACAGGGGAGGACTATGGCTACACCTTC. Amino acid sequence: CASSPWGTGEDYGYTF.

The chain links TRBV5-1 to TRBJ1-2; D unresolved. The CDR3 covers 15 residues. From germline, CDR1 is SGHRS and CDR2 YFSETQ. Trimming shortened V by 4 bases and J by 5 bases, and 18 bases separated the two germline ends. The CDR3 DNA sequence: TGCGCCAGCAGCAAAGGCAAGAGCGTGCGGTATGGCTACACCTTC. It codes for CASSKGKSVRYGYTF.

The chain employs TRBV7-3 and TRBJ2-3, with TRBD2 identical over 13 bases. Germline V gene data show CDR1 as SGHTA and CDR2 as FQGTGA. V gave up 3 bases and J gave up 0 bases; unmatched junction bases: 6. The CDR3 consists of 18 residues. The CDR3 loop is CASSFGTSGARSTDTQYF. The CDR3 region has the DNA TGTGCCAGCAGCTTCGGGACTAGCGGGGCAAGAAGCACAGATACGCAGTATTTT.

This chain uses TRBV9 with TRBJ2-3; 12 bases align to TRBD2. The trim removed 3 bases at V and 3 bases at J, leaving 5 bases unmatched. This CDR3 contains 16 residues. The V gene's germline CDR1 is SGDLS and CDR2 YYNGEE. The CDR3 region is CASSAPLAGGTDTQYF. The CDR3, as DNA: TGTGCCAGCAGCGCGCCACTAGCGGGAGGAACAGATACGCAGTATTTT.

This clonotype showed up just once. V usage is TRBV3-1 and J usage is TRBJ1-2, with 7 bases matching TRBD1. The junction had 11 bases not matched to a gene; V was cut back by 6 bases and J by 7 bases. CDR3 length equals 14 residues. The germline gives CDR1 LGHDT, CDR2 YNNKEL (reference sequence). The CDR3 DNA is TGTGCCAGCAGGATCGGGACAGAGGTTGGTGGCTACACCTTC. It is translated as CASRIGTEVGGYTF.

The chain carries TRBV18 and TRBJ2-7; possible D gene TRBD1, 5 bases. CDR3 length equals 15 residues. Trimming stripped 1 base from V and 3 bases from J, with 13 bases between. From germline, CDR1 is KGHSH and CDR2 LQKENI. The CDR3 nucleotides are TGTGCCAGCTCACCACTAGAGACAGAAAGCTACGAGCAGTACTTC. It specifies CASSPLETESYEQYF.

In DNA form, the CDR3 reads TGTGCCAGCAGCACGAGGGGGGCGACAGGCTACACCTTC. This sequence encodes CASSTRGATGYTF. The rearrangement uses TRBV12-3 or TRBV12-4 and TRBJ1-2; TRBD1 might be the D (6 bases). The CDR3 is made up of 13 amino acids. V lost 6 bases to trimming and J lost 8 bases, with 16 bases between them.

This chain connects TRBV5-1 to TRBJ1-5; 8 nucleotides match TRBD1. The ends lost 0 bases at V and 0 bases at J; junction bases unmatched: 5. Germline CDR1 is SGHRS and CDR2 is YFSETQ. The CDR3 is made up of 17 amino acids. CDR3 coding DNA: TGCGCCAGCAGCTTGGCCAGGACAGGGAATAGCAATCAGCCCCAGCATTTT. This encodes CASSLARTGNSNQPQHF.

DNA of the CDR3: TGTGCCAGCAGCTTACCTCGTGGGATCCGGGAGACCCAGTACTTC. It encodes CASSLPRGIRETQYF. The rearrangement joins TRBV7-9 to TRBJ2-5; D gene uncertain. The CDR3 consists of 15 residues. Trimming removed 2 bases from V and 5 bases from J, with 15 bases in between. Germline V CDR1 and CDR2: SEHNR, FQNEAQ (reference sequence).

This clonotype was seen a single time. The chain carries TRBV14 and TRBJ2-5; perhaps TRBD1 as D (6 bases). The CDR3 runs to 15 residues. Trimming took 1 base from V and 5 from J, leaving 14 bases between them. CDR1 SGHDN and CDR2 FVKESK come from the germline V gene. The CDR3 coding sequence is TGTGCCAGCAGCCAAGTGTCAGGGGTTTGGGAGACCCAGTACTTC. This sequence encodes CASSQVSGVWETQYF.

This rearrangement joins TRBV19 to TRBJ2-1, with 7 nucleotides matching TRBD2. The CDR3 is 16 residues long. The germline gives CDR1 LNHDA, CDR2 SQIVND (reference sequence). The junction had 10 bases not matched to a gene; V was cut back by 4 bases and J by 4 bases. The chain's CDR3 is CASSSERWEGYNEQFF. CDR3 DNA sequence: TGTGCCAGTAGTAGCGAGCGGTGGGAGGGTTACAATGAGCAGTTCTTC.

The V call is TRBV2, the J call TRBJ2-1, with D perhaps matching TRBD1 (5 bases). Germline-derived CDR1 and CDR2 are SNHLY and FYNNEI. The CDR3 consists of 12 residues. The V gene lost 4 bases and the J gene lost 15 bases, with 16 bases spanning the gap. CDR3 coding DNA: TGTGCCAGCAGTGGGAGTATCAGGGTCTTGTTCTTC. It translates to CASSGSIRVLFF.

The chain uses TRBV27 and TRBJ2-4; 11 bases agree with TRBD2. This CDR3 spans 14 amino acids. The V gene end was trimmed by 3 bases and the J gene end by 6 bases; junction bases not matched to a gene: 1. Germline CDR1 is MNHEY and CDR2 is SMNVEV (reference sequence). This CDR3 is CASSLGLAANIQYF. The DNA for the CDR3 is TGTGCCAGCAGTTTGGGACTAGCGGCAAACATTCAGTACTTC.

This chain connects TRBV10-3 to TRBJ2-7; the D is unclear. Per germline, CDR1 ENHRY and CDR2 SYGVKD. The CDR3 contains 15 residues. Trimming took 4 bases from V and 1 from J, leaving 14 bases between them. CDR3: CAISGGTAESYEQYF. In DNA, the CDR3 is TGTGCCATCAGTGGAGGTACGGCTGAATCCTACGAGCAGTACTTC.

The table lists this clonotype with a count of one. The CDR3 nucleotides read TGCGCCAGCAGCGTGAGTCTAGAAAGAATTGAGCAGTTCTTC. Translated: CASSVSLERIEQFF. This sequence joins TRBV4-3 and TRBJ2-1, with D unresolved. Germline CDR1 LGHNA, CDR2 YSLEER. The V and J ends lost 5 bases and 9 bases respectively, with 17 bases between them. The CDR3 is made up of 14 amino acids.

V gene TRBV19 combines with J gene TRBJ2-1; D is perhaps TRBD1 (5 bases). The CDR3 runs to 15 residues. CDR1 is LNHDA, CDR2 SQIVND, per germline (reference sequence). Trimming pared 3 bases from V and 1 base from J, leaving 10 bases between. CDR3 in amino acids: CASSIDRTSYNEQFF. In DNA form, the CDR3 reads TGTGCCAGTAGTATTGACAGAACGTCCTACAATGAGCAGTTCTTC.

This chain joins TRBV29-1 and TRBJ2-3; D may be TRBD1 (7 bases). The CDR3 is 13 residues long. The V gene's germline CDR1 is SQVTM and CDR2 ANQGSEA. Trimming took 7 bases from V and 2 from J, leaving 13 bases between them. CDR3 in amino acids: CSASGGHTDTQYF. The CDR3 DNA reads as TGCAGCGCCTCAGGGGGGCACACAGATACGCAGTATTTT.

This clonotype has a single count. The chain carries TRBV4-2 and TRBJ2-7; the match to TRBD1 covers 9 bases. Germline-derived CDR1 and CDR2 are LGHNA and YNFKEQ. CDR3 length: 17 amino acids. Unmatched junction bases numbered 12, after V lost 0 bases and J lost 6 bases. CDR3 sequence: CASSQELGQGTSGEQYF. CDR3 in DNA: TGTGCCAGCAGCCAAGAACTGGGACAGGGTACGTCGGGCGAGCAGTACTTC.

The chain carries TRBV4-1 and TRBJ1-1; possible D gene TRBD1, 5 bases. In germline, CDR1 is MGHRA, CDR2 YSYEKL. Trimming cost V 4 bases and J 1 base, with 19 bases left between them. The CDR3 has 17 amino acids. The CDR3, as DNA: TGCGCCAGCAGCCCCCTATTTCGCAGGGCGGGGAACACTGAAGCTTTCTTT. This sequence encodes CASSPLFRRAGNTEAFF.

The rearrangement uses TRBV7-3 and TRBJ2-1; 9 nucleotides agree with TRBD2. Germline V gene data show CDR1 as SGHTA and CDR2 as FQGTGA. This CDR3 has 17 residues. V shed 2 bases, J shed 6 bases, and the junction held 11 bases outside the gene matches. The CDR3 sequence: CASSLFRREGLCNEQFF. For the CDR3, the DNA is TGTGCCAGCAGCTTATTTAGGCGGGAGGGCCTATGCAATGAGCAGTTCTTC.

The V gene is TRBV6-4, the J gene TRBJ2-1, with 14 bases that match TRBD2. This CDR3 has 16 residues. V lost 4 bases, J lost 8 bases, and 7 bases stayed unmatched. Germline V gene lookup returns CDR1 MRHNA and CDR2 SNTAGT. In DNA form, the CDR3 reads TGTGCCAGCAGTGCTGGGGGGACTAGCGGGAGCGATGAGCAGTTCTTC. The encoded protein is CASSAGGTSGSDEQFF.

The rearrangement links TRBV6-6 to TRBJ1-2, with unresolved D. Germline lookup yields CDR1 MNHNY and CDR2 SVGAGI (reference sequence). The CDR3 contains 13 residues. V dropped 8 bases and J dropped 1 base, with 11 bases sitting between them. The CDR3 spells CASRHADNYGYTF. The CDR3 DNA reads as TGTGCCAGCCGACACGCTGATAACTATGGCTACACCTTC.

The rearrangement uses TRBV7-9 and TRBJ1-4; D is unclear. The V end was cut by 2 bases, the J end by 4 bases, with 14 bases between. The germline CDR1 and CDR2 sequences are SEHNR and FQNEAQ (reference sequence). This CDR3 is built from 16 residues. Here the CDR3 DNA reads TGTGCCAGCAGCTTAAACGCGATCCAGCTTAATGAAAAACTGTTTTTT. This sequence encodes CASSLNAIQLNEKLFF.